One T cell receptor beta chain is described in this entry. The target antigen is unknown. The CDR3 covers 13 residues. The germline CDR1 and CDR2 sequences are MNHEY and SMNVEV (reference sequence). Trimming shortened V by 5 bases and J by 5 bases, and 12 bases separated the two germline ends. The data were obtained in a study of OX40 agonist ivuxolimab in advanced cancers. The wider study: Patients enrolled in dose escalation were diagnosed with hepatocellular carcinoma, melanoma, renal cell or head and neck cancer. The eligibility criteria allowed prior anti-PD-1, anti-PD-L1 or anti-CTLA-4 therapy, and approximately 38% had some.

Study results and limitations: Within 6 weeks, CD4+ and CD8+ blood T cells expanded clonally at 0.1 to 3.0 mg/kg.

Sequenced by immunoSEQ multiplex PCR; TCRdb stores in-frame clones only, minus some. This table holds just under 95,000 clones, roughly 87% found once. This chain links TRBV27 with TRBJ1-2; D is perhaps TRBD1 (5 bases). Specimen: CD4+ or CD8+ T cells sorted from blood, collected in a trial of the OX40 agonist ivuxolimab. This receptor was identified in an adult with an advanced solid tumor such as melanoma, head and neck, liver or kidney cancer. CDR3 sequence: CASSQPGGYGYTF. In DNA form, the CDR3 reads TGTGCCAGCAGTCAACCGGGGGGGTATGGCTACACCTTC.